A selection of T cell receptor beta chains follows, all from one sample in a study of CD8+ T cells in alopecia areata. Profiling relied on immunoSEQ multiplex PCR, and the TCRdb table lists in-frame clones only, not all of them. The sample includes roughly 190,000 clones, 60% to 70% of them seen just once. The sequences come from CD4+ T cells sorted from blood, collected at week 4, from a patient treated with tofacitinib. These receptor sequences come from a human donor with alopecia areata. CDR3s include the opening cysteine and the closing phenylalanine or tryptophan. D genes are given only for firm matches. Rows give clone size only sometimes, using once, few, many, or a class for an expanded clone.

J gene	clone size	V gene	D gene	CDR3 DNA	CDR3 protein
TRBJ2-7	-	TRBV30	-	TGTGCCTGGAGTAAGGGACTCTCCTACGAGCAGTACTTC	CAWSKGLSYEQYF
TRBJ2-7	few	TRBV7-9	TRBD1	TGTGCCAGCAGCCTAGGATCGGGACAGTTGACCTACGAGCAGTACTTC	CASSLGSGQLTYEQYF
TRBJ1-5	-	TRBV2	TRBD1	TGTGCCAGCAGCCCAATAAGGGGACAGGGGATTAGCAATCAGCCCCAGCATTTT	CASSPIRGQGISNQPQHF
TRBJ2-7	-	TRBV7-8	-	TGTGCCAGCAAGGCTGGAAGAGCCTACGAGCAGTACTTC	CASKAGRAYEQYF
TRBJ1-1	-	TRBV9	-	TGTGCCAGCAGCGTAGTTCCAGGAGTCAGTTACGAAGCTTTCTTT	CASSVVPGVSYEAFF
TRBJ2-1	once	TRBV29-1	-	TGCAGCGTTGAAGATGGACTCAGAGGGAATGAGCAGTTCTTC	CSVEDGLRGNEQFF
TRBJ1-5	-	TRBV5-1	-	TGCGCCAGCAGCTTGTACGGGGCTGGCAATCAGCCCCAGCATTTT	CASSLYGAGNQPQHF
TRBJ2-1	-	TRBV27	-	TGTGCCAGCAGTTTAATGGCCCACCCCCTCAATGAGCAGTTCTTC	CASSLMAHPLNEQFF
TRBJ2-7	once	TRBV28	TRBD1	TGTGCCAGCAGTCTCCCCGACAGGGACTACGAGCAGTACTTC	CASSLPDRDYEQYF
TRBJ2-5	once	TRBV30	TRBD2	TGTGCCCATGCGGGGGGCCGGGAGACCCAGTACTTC	CAHAGGRETQYF
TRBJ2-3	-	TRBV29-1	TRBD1	TGCAGCGCCCACCGGGACAGGGGAGGAGCAGATACGCAGTATTTT	CSAHRDRGGADTQYF
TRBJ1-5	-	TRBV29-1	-	TGCAGCGTTCTTTTTTTGGGCTCGAATCAGCCCCAGCATTTT	CSVLFLGSNQPQHF
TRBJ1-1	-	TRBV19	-	TGTGCCAGTAGGGGTTGGAAAACAGGGCCTCTGAACACTGAAGCTTTCTTT	CASRGWKTGPLNTEAFF
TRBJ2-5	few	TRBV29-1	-	TGCAGCGTTGAAGGGCGACCCGACAGGACCCAGTACTTC	CSVEGRPDRTQYF
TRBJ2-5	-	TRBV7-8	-	TGTGCCAGCAGCTCAGGAGGGTTAGGGAAAGAGACCCAGTACTTC	CASSSGGLGKETQYF
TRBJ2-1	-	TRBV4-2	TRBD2	TGTGCCAGCCGACTCTTTAGCGGGGGGGCCGGGAATGAGCAGTTCTTC	CASRLFSGGAGNEQFF
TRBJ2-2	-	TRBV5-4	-	TGTGCCAGCCGGAGGGGACAGAGGTCGGACCCCGGGGAGCTGTTTTTT	CASRRGQRSDPGELFF
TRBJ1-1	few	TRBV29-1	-	TGCAGCGTTGAAGCGGGTAAAGCTTTCTTT	CSVEAGKAFF
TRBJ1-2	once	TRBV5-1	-	TGCGCCAGCAGCTATAACTATAACTATGGCTACACCTTC	CASSYNYNYGYTF
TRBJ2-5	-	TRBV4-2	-	TGTGCCAGCAGCCAACCACTAGCAGGGGCCCAAGAGACCCAGTACTTC	CASSQPLAGAQETQYF
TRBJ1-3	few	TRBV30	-	TGTGCCTGGAGTGTAAACGGAGGGCCCTCTGGAAACACCATATATTTT	CAWSVNGGPSGNTIYF
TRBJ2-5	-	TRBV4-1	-	TGCGCCAGCAGCCAAGCCCGGGAGAGGGAGACCCAGTACTTC	CASSQARERETQYF